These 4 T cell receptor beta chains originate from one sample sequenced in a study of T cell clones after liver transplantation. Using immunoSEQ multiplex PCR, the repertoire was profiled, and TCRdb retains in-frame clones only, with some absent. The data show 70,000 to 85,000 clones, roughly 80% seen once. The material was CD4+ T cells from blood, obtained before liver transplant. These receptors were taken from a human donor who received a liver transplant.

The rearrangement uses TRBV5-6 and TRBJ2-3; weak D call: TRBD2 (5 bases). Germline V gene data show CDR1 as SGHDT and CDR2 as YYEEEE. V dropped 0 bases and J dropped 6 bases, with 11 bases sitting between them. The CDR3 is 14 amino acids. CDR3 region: CASSLVRGGDTQYF. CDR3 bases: TGTGCCAGCAGCTTGGTGAGAGGCGGGGATACGCAGTATTTT.

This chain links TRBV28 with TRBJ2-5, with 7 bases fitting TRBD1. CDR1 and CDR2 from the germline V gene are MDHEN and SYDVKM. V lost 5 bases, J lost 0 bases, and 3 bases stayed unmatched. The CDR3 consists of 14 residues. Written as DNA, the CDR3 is TGTGCCAGCAGTATTGGGACAGACCAAGAGACCCAGTACTTC. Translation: CASSIGTDQETQYF. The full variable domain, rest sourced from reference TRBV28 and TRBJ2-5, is DVKVTQSSRYLVKRTGEKVFLECVQDMDHENMFWYRQDPGLGLRLIYFSYDVKMKEKGDIPEGYSVSREKKERFSLILESASTNQTSMYLCASSIGTDQETQYFGPGTRLLVL.

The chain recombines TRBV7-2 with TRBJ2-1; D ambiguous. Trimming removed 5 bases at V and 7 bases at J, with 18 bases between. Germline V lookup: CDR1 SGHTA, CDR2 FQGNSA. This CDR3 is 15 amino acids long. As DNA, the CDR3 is TGTGCCAGCAGCCCCCTCCCACATTTCAATAATGAGCAGTTCTTC. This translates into CASSPLPHFNNEQFF.

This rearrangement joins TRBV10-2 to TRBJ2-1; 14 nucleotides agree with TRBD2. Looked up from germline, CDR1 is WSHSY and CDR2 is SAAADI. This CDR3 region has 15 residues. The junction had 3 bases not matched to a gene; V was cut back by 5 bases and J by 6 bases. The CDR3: CASSTGLAGVNEQFF. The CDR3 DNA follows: TGCGCCAGCAGTACGGGACTAGCGGGAGTCAATGAGCAGTTCTTC.